The next 4 T cell receptor beta chains were all read from a single sample in a study of OX40 agonist ivuxolimab in advanced cancers. The repertoire was sequenced with immunoSEQ multiplex PCR; TCRdb's copy has only in-frame clones and lacks some. Of 60,000 to 80,000 clones listed, approximately 92% are singletons. This sample comprised CD4+ or CD8+ T cells sorted from blood, obtained in a trial of the OX40 agonist ivuxolimab. Receptors were obtained from an adult with an advanced solid tumor such as melanoma, head and neck, liver or kidney cancer.

The chain has TRBV5-8 and TRBJ2-2; D is possibly TRBD1 (6 bases). Germline assignment: CDR1 SGHTS and CDR2 YDEGEE. The V end lost 0 bases, the J end lost 2 bases, and 11 bases lay between the germline ends. There are 16 residues in the CDR3. The CDR3 nucleotides read TGTGCCAGCAGCTTGGACGGGACACATAACACCGGGGAGCTGTTTTTT. It codes for CASSLDGTHNTGELFF.

The CDR3 region has the DNA TGTGCCAGCAGCTTGTCTTTTGGGGACACCGGGGAGCTGTTTTTT. It translates to CASSLSFGDTGELFF. The chain employs TRBV11-3 and TRBJ2-2; D is unresolved. Trimming left V 3 bases short and J 3 bases short, with 11 bases between. CDR3 length: 15 amino acids. CDR1 and CDR2 from the germline V gene are SGHNT and YENEEA.

V usage is TRBV27 and J usage is TRBJ1-2; tentatively, D is TRBD1 (6 bases). Germline CDR1 is MNHEY and CDR2 is SMNVEV (reference sequence). The V and J ends lost 8 bases and 5 bases respectively, with 12 bases between them. This CDR3 region has 12 residues. CDR3 in amino acids: CASWQRGYGYTF. CDR3 bases: TGTGCCAGCTGGCAGAGGGGGTATGGCTACACCTTC.

This sequence joins TRBV6-5 and TRBJ2-7; D remains unclear. This CDR3 contains 15 residues. The V gene lost 3 bases and the J gene lost 6 bases, with 18 bases spanning the gap. Germline-derived CDR1 and CDR2 are MNHEY and SVGAGI. CDR3 amino acids: CASSYSHSSQLEQYF. DNA for the CDR3: TGTGCCAGCAGTTATTCCCATTCCAGTCAGCTCGAGCAGTACTTC.